The next 26 T cell receptor beta chains were all read from a single sample in a study of metastatic and nonmetastatic thyroid tumors. Patients underwent thyroid surgery, and none had received any treatment before it. TCRdb called clones again from the PCR reads with MiXCR. The sample records some 34,000 clones, about 20% being singletons. The sequenced sample was blood. These receptors originate from a female donor with papillary thyroid cancer or a benign thyroid nodule (not recorded which). Some clones in this sample may be carry-over from other donors' samples.

This clone was counted a few times. The chain links TRBV6-1 to TRBJ2-5, with D possibly TRBD2 on 7 matching bases. CDR1 and CDR2 from the germline V gene are MNHNS and SASEGT. The CDR3 spans 14 residues. V was cut by 4 bases and J by 1 base, with 10 bases left in between. As DNA, the CDR3 is TGTGCCAGCAGTGGGGGGGGCTCCCAAGAGACCCAGTACTTC. Translating gives CASSGGGSQETQYF.

In this sample, this clone turned up many times. The rearrangement joins TRBV28 to TRBJ1-2; no definite D call. This CDR3 spans 12 amino acids. Per germline, CDR1 MDHEN and CDR2 SYDVKM. The V gene lost 10 bases and the J gene lost 5 bases, with 14 bases spanning the gap. As DNA, the CDR3 is TGTGCCACCCGGACCCCTCTTTATGGCTACACCTTC. Amino acids: CATRTPLYGYTF.

This clone has just a few counts. This CDR3 fails to terminate in the conserved phenylalanine or tryptophan, so it likely reflects a read error. The CDR3 sequence is CATSDSSDSSYEQYL. The CDR3 region has the DNA TGTGCGACCAGTGACTCCTCTGACAGTAGCTACGAGCAGTACTTA. The V and J genes are TRBV24-1 and TRBJ2-7, with TRBD1 as a possible D gene (5 bases). The CDR3 consists of 15 residues. Germline V gene data show CDR1 as KGHDR and CDR2 as SFDVKD.

This clone was detected many times. V and J are TRBV15 and TRBJ2-1; TRBD2 matches 8 bases. The CDR3 is 16 amino acids. Looked up from germline, CDR1 is LNHNV and CDR2 is YYDKDF (reference sequence). The trim removed 2 bases at V and 5 bases at J, leaving 8 bases unmatched. CDR3 in DNA: TGTGCCACCAGCAGACTCCGGGGGGGCGGAGACAATGAGCAGTTCTTC. Amino acid sequence: CATSRLRGGGDNEQFF.

The chain is built from TRBV20-1 and TRBJ1-6; the D gene is possibly TRBD1 (6 bases). This CDR3 region has 17 residues. Germline values: CDR1 DFQATT, CDR2 SNEGSKA (reference sequence). Trimming stripped 6 bases from V and 9 bases from J, with 27 bases between. The CDR3 coding sequence is TGCAGTGCCAGATATAGTACAGGGCAGGGGTTGAGTTCACCCCTCCACTTT. It translates to CSARYSTGQGLSSPLHF.

This clone occurred a few times. The rearrangement joins TRBV14 to TRBJ1-2; D is ambiguous. Germline CDR1 reads SGHDN; CDR2 reads FVKESK. The CDR3 totals 12 residues. V lost 1 base and J lost 8, with 8 bases in between. CDR3 sequence: CASSQVGWGYTF. In DNA form, the CDR3 reads TGTGCCAGCAGCCAAGTGGGATGGGGCTACACCTTC.

As concerns this clone: This may stem from a read error, because a much larger clone lies one nucleotide away. CDR3 DNA sequence: TGTGCCAGCAGCGTGGCCCCGAACACTGAAGCTTTCTTT. Its protein is CASSVAPNTEAFF. The rearrangement uses TRBV9 and TRBJ1-1, with D hard to call. CDR3 length equals 13 residues. CDR1 is SGDLS, CDR2 YYNGEE, per germline. Trimming removed 2 bases at V and 1 base at J, with 6 bases between. Drawing the rest from reference TRBV9 and TRBJ1-1, the complete variable domain is DSGVTQTPKHLITATGQRVTLRCSPRSGDLSVYWYQQSLDQGLQFLIQYYNGEERAKGNILERFSAQQFPDLHSELNLSSLELGDSALYFCASSVAPNTEAFFGQGTRLTVV.

V usage is TRBV20-1 and J usage is TRBJ2-3; D is ambiguous. The CDR3 length is 12 residues. In germline, CDR1 is DFQATT, CDR2 SNEGSKA (reference sequence). Trimming left V 5 bases short and J 4 bases short, with 10 bases between. Here the CDR3 DNA reads TGCAGTGCTTTTCGTTCCTCAGATACGCAGTATTTT. Its translation is CSAFRSSDTQYF.

This clone showed up just a few times. The chain joins TRBV24-1 to TRBJ2-1; D is perhaps TRBD1 (6 bases). V was trimmed by 4 bases and J by 8 bases, leaving 11 bases between them. This CDR3 comprises 13 residues. The germline V gene has CDR1 KGHDR and CDR2 SFDVKD. The DNA of the CDR3 is TGTGCCACCAGTGAACGTAACAGGGATGAGCAGTTCTTC. It encodes CATSERNRDEQFF.

To note about this clone: The junction differs from germline at one of its ends, possibly a read error. The J gene is TRBJ1-2, the V gene TRBV6-1; no reliable D call. The germline CDR1 and CDR2 sequences are MNHNS and SASEGT. CDR3 length: 14 residues. The CDR3 sequence is CASSLKVPNYGYTF. Here the CDR3 DNA reads TGTGCCAGCAGTCTAAAGGTTCCTAACTATGGATACACCTTC.

This clone was seen at least ten times. A read error is possible here, since a much larger clone lies one base away. This CDR3 is also generated by other DNA sequences in the sample. This chain joins TRBV12-3 or TRBV12-4 and TRBJ2-6; TRBD1 is a possible D gene (5 bases). The CDR3 is 15 residues long. Here the CDR3 reads CASSEGWSGANVLTF. The CDR3 DNA is TGTGCCAGCAGTGAAGGGTGGTCTGGGGCCAACGTCCTAACTTTC.

On this clone itself: The germline gene is not matched at one end of the junction; a read error may be the cause. The gene calls are TRBV7-9 and TRBJ2-7; D is uncertain. This CDR3 has 14 amino acids. Germline CDR1 SEHNR, CDR2 FQNEAQ (reference sequence). Here the CDR3 reads CASSLARWLNEHYF. As DNA, the CDR3 is TGTGCCAGCAGCTTAGCTCGGTGGCTCAACGAGCATTACTTC.

The genes are TRBV20-1 and TRBJ2-5; 7 bases map to TRBD2. Germline CDR1 and CDR2: DFQATT and SNEGSKA (reference sequence). The CDR3 totals 12 residues. Trimming cost V 7 bases and J 7 bases; bases outside gene matches: 9. The chain's CDR3 is CSVTSATGTQYF. The DNA for the CDR3 is TGCAGTGTAACTAGCGCAACAGGGACCCAGTACTTC.

This clone came up many times. For the CDR3, the DNA is TGTGCCACCAGTGACATACTAGCGGGAGACACCGGGGAGCTGTTTTTT. Protein: CATSDILAGDTGELFF. The gene calls are TRBV24-1 and TRBJ2-2; TRBD2 agrees at 11 bases. J lost 3 bases, V lost 4 bases, and 3 bases had no gene match. The CDR3 runs 16 residues. Germline-derived CDR1 and CDR2 are KGHDR and SFDVKD.

Within the sample, this clone is medium-sized. This sequence joins TRBV6-4 and TRBJ2-2, with 12 positions matching TRBD2. J gave up 6 bases and V 3 bases, and 5 bases lay outside the gene matches. The CDR3 runs to 16 residues. CDR1 is MRHNA and CDR2 is SNTAGT in the germline V gene. The CDR3 region has the DNA TGTGCCAGCAGTGAGACTAGCGGGAGTTTCGCCGGGGAGCTGTTTTTT. Translation gives CASSETSGSFAGELFF.

This chain joins TRBV7-2 and TRBJ2-7; 9 nucleotides agree with TRBD1. The CDR3 is 15 amino acids. Germline V gene lookup returns CDR1 SGHTA and CDR2 FQGNSA. V lost 5 bases and J lost 5; bases outside the gene matches: 10. The CDR3 DNA reads as TGTGCCAGCAGCCTATACCGGGACAGGGACAACGAGCAGTACTTC. It codes for CASSLYRDRDNEQYF.

This clone has ten or more counts. J is TRBJ1-6 and V is TRBV25-1; D ambiguous. Germline CDR1 is MGHDK and CDR2 is SYGVNS. Trimming shortened V by 1 base and J by 8 bases, and 9 bases separated the two germline ends. CDR3 length: 14 amino acids. CDR3 nucleotides: TGTGCCAGCAGTGAATGGGGTGGGGATTCACCCCTCCACTTT. Translating gives CASSEWGGDSPLHF.

This clone was counted many times. The chain joins TRBV5-5 to TRBJ2-3; D uncertain. The V end lost 2 bases, the J end lost 4 bases, and 5 bases lay between the germline ends. CDR3 length: 12 residues. CDR1 SGHKS and CDR2 YYEKEE come from the germline V gene (reference sequence). CDR3 region: CASSLRADTQYF. The CDR3 bases are TGTGCCAGCAGCTTAAGGGCAGATACGCAGTATTTT.

This clone was observed a few times. The chain employs TRBV6-1 and TRBJ2-5, with 8 bases that match TRBD1. V lost 7 bases to trimming and J lost 5 bases; unmatched junction nucleotides: 9. The V gene's germline CDR1 is MNHNS and CDR2 SASEGT. This CDR3 has 14 residues. CDR3: CASIQQGAGETQYF. CDR3 coding DNA: TGTGCCAGCATCCAGCAGGGGGCCGGTGAGACCCAGTACTTC.

In this sample, this clone turned up many times. The gene calls are TRBV12-3 or TRBV12-4 and TRBJ1-1, with D possibly TRBD1 on 6 matching bases. The CDR3 is made up of 14 amino acids. Trimming pared 6 bases from V and 5 bases from J, leaving 16 bases between. In DNA, the CDR3 is TGTGCCAGCAGGCCCACAGGGAGGGGAACTGAAGCTTTCTTT. Translated: CASRPTGRGTEAFF.

This clone was seen at least ten times. This chain joins TRBV9 and TRBJ2-2; no reliable D call. Germline V gene lookup returns CDR1 SGDLS and CDR2 YYNGEE. The V end lost 2 bases, the J end lost 0 bases, and 8 bases lay between the germline ends. The CDR3 totals 15 residues. CDR3 in DNA: TGTGCCAGCAGCGTGACACTAACGAACACCGGGGAGCTGTTTTTT. This encodes CASSVTLTNTGELFF.

This clone is large by share. The V and J genes are TRBV6-1 and TRBJ2-1, with 9 bases fitting TRBD2. CDR1 and CDR2 from the germline V gene are MNHNS and SASEGT. V shed 6 bases and J 6 bases; nucleotides not matched to a gene: 6. CDR3 length equals 14 residues. The CDR3 coding sequence is TGTGCCAGCAGCGTAGCGGGAGAGGGCAATGAGCAGTTCTTC. It translates to CASSVAGEGNEQFF.

This clone was picked up many times. The V and J genes are TRBV18 and TRBJ1-6; unclear D gene. Trimming took 1 base from V and 5 from J, leaving 3 bases between them. CDR3 length: 13 amino acids. Germline CDR1 is KGHSH and CDR2 is LQKENI. In nucleotides, the CDR3 is TGTGCCAGCTCACCACTAAATAATTCACCCCTCCACTTT. This sequence encodes CASSPLNNSPLHF.

This clone was seen only a few times. V usage is TRBV28 and J usage is TRBJ1-2; D is unresolved. The CDR3 runs 13 residues. The germline V and J ends were trimmed by 3 bases and 8 bases, with 13 bases remaining between them. Per germline, CDR1 MDHEN and CDR2 SYDVKM. The CDR3 spells CASSFTLPEGYTF. The CDR3 bases are TGTGCCAGCAGTTTTACCTTACCAGAAGGCTACACCTTC.

This clone showed up many times. The chain employs TRBV27 and TRBJ1-2; 9 positions match TRBD1. The ends lost 5 bases at V and 7 bases at J; junction bases unmatched: 5. Looked up from germline, CDR1 is MNHEY and CDR2 is SMNVEV (reference sequence). The CDR3 is 13 residues long. DNA for the CDR3: TGTGCCAGCAGTCCGGGACAGGGCTCTGGCTACACCTTC. This encodes CASSPGQGSGYTF.

This clone was seen at least ten times. The chain employs TRBV5-1 and TRBJ2-7, with 9 bases matching TRBD2. This CDR3 is 18 amino acids long. V lost 0 bases, J lost 2 bases, and 12 bases stayed unmatched. The germline V gene encodes CDR1 SGHRS and CDR2 YFSETQ. CDR3 coding DNA: TGCGCCAGCAGCTTGGCCAAGCCTAGCGGGACCTTTGCCTACGAGCAGTACTTC. Translating it yields CASSLAKPSGTFAYEQYF.